The next 31 T cell receptor beta chains were all read from a single sample in a study of blood T cell repertoires in COVID-19. The assay was immunoSEQ multiplex PCR, and TCRdb's table has in-frame clones only and misses some. The data show about 210,000 clones, approximately 90% seen once. Input material: PBMCs or T cells enriched from blood (not recorded which). The receptors were sampled from a man younger than 40 who had recovered from COVID-19.

The genes are TRBV19 and TRBJ2-5; D is possibly TRBD2 (6 bases). Trimming left V 3 bases short and J 5 bases short, with 16 bases between. The length of the CDR3 is 15 residues. Germline V gene sequence: CDR1 LNHDA, CDR2 SQIVND (reference sequence). DNA of the CDR3: TGTGCCAGTAGTATGGGGGGTCTGATCTCGGAGACCCAGTACTTC. Its protein is CASSMGGLISETQYF.

The V and J genes are TRBV5-5 and TRBJ2-5, with 7 nucleotides matching TRBD1. The ends lost 4 bases at V and 4 bases at J; junction bases unmatched: 7. This CDR3 has 14 amino acids. Germline assignment: CDR1 SGHKS and CDR2 YYEKEE (reference sequence). For the CDR3, the DNA is TGTGCCAGCAGCCCAAGACAGGGAGTAGAGACCCAGTACTTC. It specifies CASSPRQGVETQYF.

This chain uses TRBV7-2 with TRBJ2-6, with 8 bases identical to TRBD1. This CDR3 has 15 amino acids. The ends lost 5 bases at V and 3 bases at J; junction bases unmatched: 3. Looked up from germline, CDR1 is SGHTA and CDR2 is FQGNSA. The CDR3 DNA reads as TGTGCCAGCAGCAGCAGGGGGCTTGGGGCCAACGTCCTGACTTTC. Protein product: CASSSRGLGANVLTF.

The chain employs TRBV4-3 and TRBJ1-2, with D possibly being TRBD1 (5 bases). CDR3 length equals 13 residues. The V and J ends lost 1 base and 5 bases respectively, with 8 bases between them. Germline V gene lookup returns CDR1 LGHNA and CDR2 YSLEER. CDR3 bases: TGCGCCAGCAGCCAAGCTCAGGGTTATGGCTACACCTTC. The encoded protein is CASSQAQGYGYTF.

This chain joins TRBV7-8 and TRBJ2-5; TRBD1 matches at 7 bases. V shed 1 base, J shed 3 bases, and the junction held 5 bases outside the gene matches. Germline V lookup: CDR1 SGHVS, CDR2 FQNEAQ. The CDR3 extends over 15 amino acids. The CDR3 sequence is CASSLVPTGEETQYF. CDR3 sequence (DNA): TGTGCCAGCAGCTTAGTCCCCACAGGGGAAGAGACCCAGTACTTC.

This chain joins TRBV6-5 and TRBJ2-5, with 14 bases matching TRBD2. This CDR3 has 16 residues. The trim removed 0 bases at V and 3 bases at J, leaving 0 bases unmatched. Per the germline V gene, CDR1 is MNHEY and CDR2 is SVGAGI. CDR3 loop: CASSYSGLAGEETQYF. As DNA, the CDR3 is TGTGCCAGCAGTTACTCGGGACTAGCGGGAGAAGAGACCCAGTACTTC.

This chain connects TRBV3-1 (or the pseudogene TRBV3-2) to TRBJ1-2; tentatively, D is TRBD1 (5 bases). CDR1 is LGHDT and CDR2 is YNNKEL in the germline V gene (reference sequence). Trimming pared 0 bases from V and 4 bases from J, leaving 12 bases between. The CDR3 sequence is 15 residues long. In DNA form, the CDR3 reads TGTGCCAGCAGCCAAGATAGTGGCAGGGCCTATGGCTACACCTTC. It translates to CASSQDSGRAYGYTF.

The V and J genes are TRBV10-2 and TRBJ2-1, with D possibly matching TRBD2 (5 bases). The germline gives CDR1 WSHSY, CDR2 SAAADI. V gave up 3 bases and J gave up 7 bases, with 16 bases separating them. This CDR3 spans 15 amino acids. CDR3: CASSDLFLARNEQFF. DNA of the CDR3: TGCGCCAGCAGTGATTTGTTTTTAGCGAGGAATGAGCAGTTCTTC.

This chain connects TRBV3-1 (or the pseudogene TRBV3-2) to TRBJ1-6; possibly TRBD1 for D (6 bases). The CDR3 runs 18 residues. The V end lost 11 bases, the J end lost 0 bases, and 23 bases lay between the germline ends. CDR1 is LGHDT and CDR2 is YNNKEL in the germline V gene (reference sequence). The CDR3 spells CASRIEAGAISYNSPLHF. The DNA for the CDR3 is TGTGCCTCAAGGATTGAGGCAGGGGCTATCTCCTATAATTCACCCCTCCACTTT.

V gene TRBV27 combines with J gene TRBJ1-5; 9 positions match TRBD1. The germline V gene encodes CDR1 MNHEY and CDR2 SMNVEV (reference sequence). Losses at the gene ends were 6 bases for V and 4 bases for J; bases not matched to a gene: 7. The CDR3 has 15 residues. CDR3 sequence reads: CASRGQGLINQPQHF. Here the CDR3 DNA reads TGTGCCAGCAGGGGACAGGGCCTAATAAATCAGCCCCAGCATTTT.

The gene calls are TRBV7-9 and TRBJ1-2, with a tentative D call TRBD1 (6 bases). V was shortened by 0 bases and J by 5 bases, with 13 bases between the two germline ends. The CDR3 is 15 residues long. CDR1 is SEHNR and CDR2 is FQNEAQ in the germline V gene (reference sequence). CDR3 loop: CASSLAAGEGYGYTF. The CDR3, as DNA: TGTGCCAGCAGCTTAGCGGCAGGGGAAGGGTATGGCTACACCTTC.

Only one count was recorded for this clone. This chain joins TRBV10-3 and TRBJ2-7; 7 bases map to TRBD2. Germline CDR1 is ENHRY and CDR2 is SYGVKD. The CDR3 has 14 amino acids. V was pared by 6 bases and J by 4 bases, with 9 bases of the junction left unmatched. For the CDR3, the DNA is TGTGCCATCAGGCCCTCGCGGGAGCAGTACGAGCAGTACTTC. It yields the protein CAIRPSREQYEQYF.

This clone has just a few counts. This chain uses TRBV7-9 with TRBJ2-5; 10 nucleotides line up with TRBD1. Germline CDR1 and CDR2: SEHNR and FQNEAQ (reference sequence). With V trimmed by 0 bases and J by 5 bases, 6 bases remained unmatched. The CDR3 is 16 residues long. Written as DNA, the CDR3 is TGTGCCAGCAGCTTAGCGGGTTGGGACAGGGGTGAGACCCAGTACTTC. As protein: CASSLAGWDRGETQYF. Supplemented by reference TRBV7-9 and TRBJ2-5, the full variable domain reads DTGVSQNPRHKITKRGQNVTFRCDPISEHNRLYWYRQTLGQGPEFLTYFQNEAQLEKSRLLSDRFSAERPKGSFSTLEIQRTEQGDSAMYLCASSLAGWDRGETQYFGPGTRLLVL.

The J gene is TRBJ2-5, the V gene TRBV19, with D hard to call. Trimming removed 1 base from V and 3 bases from J, with 6 bases in between. CDR1 and CDR2 from the germline V gene are LNHDA and SQIVND (reference sequence). The CDR3 has 13 residues. The CDR3, as DNA: TGTGCCAGTAGTATAGCGGTGGAAGAGACCCAGTACTTC. It codes for CASSIAVEETQYF.

The chain carries TRBV6-1 and TRBJ2-7, with 8 positions matching TRBD1. Germline V gene sequence: CDR1 MNHNS, CDR2 SASEGT. Trimming took 1 base from V and 3 from J; bases not matched to a gene: 5. The CDR3 loop spans 15 amino acids. The CDR3 sequence: CASSEGTGKGYEQYF. CDR3 bases: TGTGCCAGCAGTGAAGGGACAGGGAAGGGCTACGAGCAGTACTTC.

The chain is built from TRBV4-3 and TRBJ1-5; 7 nucleotides align to TRBD1. The CDR3 is made up of 15 amino acids. CDR1 is LGHNA, CDR2 YSLEER, per germline. Trimming cost V 2 bases and J 4 bases; bases outside gene matches: 5. The CDR3 DNA reads TGCGCCAGCAGCCAATCGAGGGGGCCGAATCAGCCCCAGCATTTT. Its translation: CASSQSRGPNQPQHF.

The chain links TRBV5-8 to TRBJ2-1; weak D call: TRBD2 (6 bases). Germline V gene data show CDR1 as SGHTS and CDR2 as YDEGEE. Trimming stripped 1 base from V and 4 bases from J, with 15 bases between. CDR3 length: 16 residues. CDR3 in amino acids: CASSLSSVPRYNEQFF. CDR3 bases: TGTGCCAGCAGCTTGTCTAGCGTTCCGCGGTACAATGAGCAGTTCTTC. The full variable domain, in which reference TRBV5-8 and TRBJ2-1 provide the parts outside the CDR3, is EAGVTQSPTHLIKTRGQQATLRCSPISGHTSVYWYQQALGLGLQFLLWYDEGEERNRGNFPPRFSGRQFPNYSSELNVNALELEDSALYLCASSLSSVPRYNEQFFGPGTRLTVL.

The chain employs TRBV11-2 and TRBJ2-3; 8 nucleotides align to TRBD2. The CDR3 length is 16 residues. With V trimmed by 5 bases and J by 1 base, 8 bases remained unmatched. Germline V lookup: CDR1 SGHAT, CDR2 FQNNGV. The CDR3 nucleotides read TGTGCCAGCAGCCCACGTCGGCGGGGGGGCACAGATACGCAGTATTTT. It is translated as CASSPRRRGGTDTQYF. Together with reference TRBV11-2 and TRBJ2-3, the CDR3 gives the full variable domain: EAGVAQSPRYKIIEKRQSVAFWCNPISGHATLYWYQQILGQGPKLLIQFQNNGVVDDSQLPKDRFSAERLKGVDSTLKIQPAKLEDSAVYLCASSPRRRGGTDTQYFGPGTRLTVL.

V and J are TRBV13 and TRBJ2-1, with 11 bases aligning to TRBD2. CDR1 and CDR2 (germline): PRHDT, FYEKMQ (reference sequence). V dropped 5 bases and J dropped 1; count of bases not matched to a gene: 7. The CDR3 has 17 amino acids. Here the CDR3 reads CASSPWASGGSYNEQFF. CDR3 DNA: TGTGCCAGCAGCCCATGGGCTAGCGGGGGGTCCTACAATGAGCAGTTCTTC.

V usage is TRBV2 and J usage is TRBJ2-3; D possibly corresponds to TRBD2 (6 bases). Trimming took off 6 bases at V and 5 bases at J, with 18 bases between the two ends. The CDR3 has 15 residues. CDR1 and CDR2 from the germline V gene are SNHLY and FYNNEI. The CDR3 loop is CASSAEASEGDTQYF. The CDR3, as DNA: TGTGCCAGCAGCGCGGAAGCTAGCGAGGGAGATACGCAGTATTTT.

The chain employs TRBV12-3 or TRBV12-4 and TRBJ2-7, with 14 bases lining up with TRBD2. The CDR3 loop spans 13 amino acids. V trimming: 9 bases; J trimming: 5 bases; junction bases outside the gene matches: 3. The CDR3 DNA reads TGTGCCAGTGGACTAGCGGGAGGTGACGAGCAGTACTTC. It encodes CASGLAGGDEQYF.

The CDR3 DNA reads TGTGCCAGCAGTGACCGACAGGGGCGCTACAATGAGCAGTTCTTC. Amino acids: CASSDRQGRYNEQFF. The V call is TRBV28, the J call TRBJ2-1; 8 positions match TRBD1. The trim removed 5 bases at V and 3 bases at J, leaving 6 bases unmatched. Per germline, CDR1 MDHEN and CDR2 SYDVKM. The CDR3 is made up of 15 amino acids.

J is TRBJ2-7 and V is TRBV4-3, with 11 bases matching TRBD1. Per germline, CDR1 LGHNA and CDR2 YSLEER. After removal of 4 bases from V and 4 bases from J, the junction contained 3 bases not matched to a gene. This CDR3 spans 14 amino acids. The CDR3 protein is CASSPGTGGYEQYF. Written as DNA, the CDR3 is TGCGCCAGCAGCCCCGGGACAGGGGGATACGAGCAGTACTTC.

This sequence joins TRBV7-9 and TRBJ1-6; 9 bases map to TRBD1. CDR1 SEHNR and CDR2 FQNEAQ come from the germline V gene (reference sequence). This CDR3 region has 17 residues. V gave up 1 base and J gave up 7 bases; unmatched junction bases: 8. The CDR3 loop is CASSLVGRGQGNSPLHF. The CDR3 nucleotides are TGTGCCAGCAGCTTAGTGGGGCGGGGACAGGGAAATTCACCCCTCCACTTT.

The chain carries TRBV2 and TRBJ1-2; TRBD1 matches at 9 bases. The germline CDR1 and CDR2 sequences are SNHLY and FYNNEI. Losses at the gene ends were 6 bases for V and 4 bases for J; bases not matched to a gene: 9. The CDR3 loop spans 15 amino acids. The CDR3 bases are TGTGCCAGCAGGATTAGTGGACAGGGGACCTATGGCTACACCTTC. This sequence encodes CASRISGQGTYGYTF.

V and J are TRBV28 and TRBJ1-5, with D perhaps matching TRBD1 (6 bases). CDR1 MDHEN and CDR2 SYDVKM come from the germline V gene. The CDR3 covers 15 residues. The germline V and J ends were trimmed by 5 bases and 3 bases, with 14 bases remaining between them. The CDR3 region is CASSPMDRDNQPQHF. The CDR3 coding sequence is TGTGCCAGCAGTCCCATGGACAGAGACAATCAGCCCCAGCATTTT. The full variable domain, its missing parts supplied by reference TRBV28 and TRBJ1-5, is DVKVTQSSRYLVKRTGEKVFLECVQDMDHENMFWYRQDPGLGLRLIYFSYDVKMKEKGDIPEGYSVSREKKERFSLILESASTNQTSMYLCASSPMDRDNQPQHFGDGTRLSIL.

J is TRBJ2-1 and V is TRBV24-1; TRBD1 aligns across 9 bases. The CDR3 sequence is 16 residues long. Germline trimming cut 4 bases from V and 6 bases from J; bases unmatched to any gene: 9. CDR1 KGHDR and CDR2 SFDVKD come from the germline V gene. This CDR3 reads CATSEAGTGKGNEQFF. The CDR3 DNA reads TGTGCCACCAGTGAAGCCGGGACAGGGAAGGGCAATGAGCAGTTCTTC.

This sequence joins TRBV12-3 or TRBV12-4 and TRBJ1-1; D gene unclear. The length of the CDR3 is 13 residues. Trimming removed 1 base at V and 0 bases at J, with 3 bases between. The CDR3 DNA reads as TGTGCCAGCAGTTTAGGGCTGAACACTGAAGCTTTCTTT. Amino acids: CASSLGLNTEAFF.

The V gene is TRBV30, the J gene TRBJ2-7, with D possibly being TRBD2 (6 bases). Germline-derived CDR1 and CDR2 are GTSNPN and SVGIG (reference sequence). The CDR3 is 13 residues long. The ends were cut back, 3 bases at V and 5 bases at J, with 14 bases in the middle. The CDR3 loop is CAWSRPGVHEQYF. CDR3 nucleotide sequence: TGTGCCTGGAGCCGCCCGGGGGTCCACGAGCAGTACTTC.

This chain joins TRBV6-5 and TRBJ1-2; 7 bases map to TRBD1. CDR1 is MNHEY, CDR2 SVGAGI, per germline. V dropped 6 bases and J dropped 4; count of bases not matched to a gene: 5. This CDR3 has 13 amino acids. The CDR3 DNA follows: TGTGCCAGCAGAGACAGGGCATTCTATGGCTACACCTTC. The encoded protein is CASRDRAFYGYTF.

J is TRBJ2-5 and V is TRBV28; unclear D gene. CDR1 is MDHEN, CDR2 SYDVKM, per germline. The CDR3 has 13 residues. Trimming removed 4 bases from V and 5 bases from J, with 11 bases in between. Here the CDR3 DNA reads TGTGCCAGCAGTTCCCGGAGTAGGGAGACCCAGTACTTC. Amino acid sequence: CASSSRSRETQYF.